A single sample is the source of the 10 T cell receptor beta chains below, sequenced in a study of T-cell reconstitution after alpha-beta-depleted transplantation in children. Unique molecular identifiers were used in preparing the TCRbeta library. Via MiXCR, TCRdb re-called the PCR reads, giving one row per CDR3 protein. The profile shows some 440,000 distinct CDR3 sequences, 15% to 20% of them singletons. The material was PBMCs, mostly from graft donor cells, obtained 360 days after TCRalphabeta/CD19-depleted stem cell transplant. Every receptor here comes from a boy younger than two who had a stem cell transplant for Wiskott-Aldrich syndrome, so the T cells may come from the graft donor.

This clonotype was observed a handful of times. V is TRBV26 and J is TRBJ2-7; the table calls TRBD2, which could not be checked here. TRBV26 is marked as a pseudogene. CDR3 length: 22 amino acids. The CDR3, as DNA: TGTGCCAGCAGTTATCGAAAAAAGACTAGCGGGAGGAATTTGGGAGGCTCCTACGAGCAGTACTTC. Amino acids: CASSYRKKTSGRNLGGSYEQYF.

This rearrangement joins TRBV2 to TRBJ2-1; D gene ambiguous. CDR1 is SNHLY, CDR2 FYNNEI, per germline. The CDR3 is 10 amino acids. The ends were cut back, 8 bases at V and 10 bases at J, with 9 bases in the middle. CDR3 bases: TGTGCCAGCCTTAGCAGGGAGCAGTTCTTC. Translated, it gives CASLSREQFF. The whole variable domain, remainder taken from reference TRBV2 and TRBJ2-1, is EPEVTQTPSHQVTQMGQEVILRCVPISNHLYFYWYRQILGQKVEFLVSFYNNEISEKSEIFDDQFSVERPDGSNFTLKIRSTKLEDSAMYFCASLSREQFFGPGTRLTVL.

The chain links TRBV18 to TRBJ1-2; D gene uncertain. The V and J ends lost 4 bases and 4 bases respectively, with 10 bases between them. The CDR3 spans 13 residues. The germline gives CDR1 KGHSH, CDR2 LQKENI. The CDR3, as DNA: TGTGCCAGCTCACGCTATGAAGGCTATGGCTACACCTTC. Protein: CASSRYEGYGYTF.

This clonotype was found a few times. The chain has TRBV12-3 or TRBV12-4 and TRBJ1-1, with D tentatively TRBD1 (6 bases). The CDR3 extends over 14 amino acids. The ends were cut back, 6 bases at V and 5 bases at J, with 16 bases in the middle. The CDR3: CASSPDSLRTEAFF. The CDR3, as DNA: TGTGCCAGCAGCCCGGACAGTTTAAGGACTGAAGCTTTCTTT.

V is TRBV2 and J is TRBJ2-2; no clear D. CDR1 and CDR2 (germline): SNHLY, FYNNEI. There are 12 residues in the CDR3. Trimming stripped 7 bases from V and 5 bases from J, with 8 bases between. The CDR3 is CASNGETGELFF. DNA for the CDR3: TGTGCCAGCAATGGAGAAACCGGGGAGCTGTTTTTT.

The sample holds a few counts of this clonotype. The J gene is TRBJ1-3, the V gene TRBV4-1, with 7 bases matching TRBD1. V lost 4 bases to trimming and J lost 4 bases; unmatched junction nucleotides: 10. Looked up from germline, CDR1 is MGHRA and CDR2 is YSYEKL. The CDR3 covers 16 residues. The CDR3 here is CASSPYDRVAGNTIYF. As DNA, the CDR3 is TGCGCCAGCAGCCCATACGACAGGGTAGCCGGAAACACCATATATTTT.

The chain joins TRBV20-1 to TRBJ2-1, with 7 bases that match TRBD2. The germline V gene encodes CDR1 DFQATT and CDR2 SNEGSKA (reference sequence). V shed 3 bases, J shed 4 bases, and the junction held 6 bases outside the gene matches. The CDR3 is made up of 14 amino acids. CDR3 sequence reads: CSARLGGWYNEQFF. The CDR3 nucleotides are TGCAGTGCTAGGTTGGGGGGGTGGTACAATGAGCAGTTCTTC.

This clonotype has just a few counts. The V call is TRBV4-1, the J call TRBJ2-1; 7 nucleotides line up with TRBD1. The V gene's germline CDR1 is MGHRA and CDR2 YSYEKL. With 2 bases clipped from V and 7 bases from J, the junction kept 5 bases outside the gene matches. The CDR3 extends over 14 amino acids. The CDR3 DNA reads TGCGCCAGCAGCCAAAAAGACAGGGATAATGAGCAGTTCTTC. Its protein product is CASSQKDRDNEQFF.

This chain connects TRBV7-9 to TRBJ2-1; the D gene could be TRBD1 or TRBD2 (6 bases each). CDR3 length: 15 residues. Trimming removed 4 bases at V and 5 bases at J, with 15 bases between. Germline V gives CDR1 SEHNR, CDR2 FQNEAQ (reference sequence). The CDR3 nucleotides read TGTGCCAGCAGCTCGACGGGGGCGGGAAACAATGAGCAGTTCTTC. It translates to CASSSTGAGNNEQFF.

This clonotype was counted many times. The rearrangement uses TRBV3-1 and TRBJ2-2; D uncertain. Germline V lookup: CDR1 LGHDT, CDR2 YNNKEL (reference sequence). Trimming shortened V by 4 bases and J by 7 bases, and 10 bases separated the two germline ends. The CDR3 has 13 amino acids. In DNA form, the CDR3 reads TGTGCCAGCAGCCGCGGAGCCGTCGGGGAGCTGTTTTTT. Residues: CASSRGAVGELFF.